This TCR beta chain was sequenced for a study of T cell responses to AZD1222 COVID-19 vaccine (dated by TCRdb to the early 2020s). For context, the study as a whole: AZD1222 recipients with second doses at about 4 weeks or about 12 weeks were pooled, because spike-specific TCR depth and breadth did not differ between schedules. TCR sequencing was performed for 230 to 250 trial participants, of whom 200 to 220 were given two doses of AZD1222 and around 25 were given two doses of MenACWY control vaccine. Trial participants were enrolled into age subgroups of 18-55, 56-69 and 70-plus years, which contained 148, 28 and 57 TCR-sequenced participants, respectively.

The CDR3 regions of human TCRbeta chains were subjected to immunosequencing. The paper's data handling went like this. Repertoire TCRs were matched against a reference library of SARS-CoV-2-specific TCRs generated with the MIRA antigen-specificity platform. Breadth was defined as the fraction of unique TCRs that were SARS-CoV-2-associated. Depth was defined as the fraction of total T cells that were SARS-CoV-2-associated. Using the MIRA data, each spike-specific TCR was assigned both to the spike region to which the TCR was reactive and to a CD4 or CD8 class. Log10-transformed breadth and depth values were compared by one-way ANOVA with Sidak's multiple comparisons tests. Here the immuneACCESS table is served through TCRdb, limited to in-frame sequences with V and J called. Missing clones are a known gap in these copies; in checked studies unresolved V genes cover under half, and the rest lacks a known reason. V, J and clone size derive from that table, while D and trimming were established from the DNA sequence. For this sample the table gives 170,000 or so clones, of which roughly 87% were detected only once. The leading ten clones occupy approximately 2.5% of the sample.

A single count supports this clone. Its binding antigen is unknown. Base qualities are not provided; no much larger clone lies one nucleotide away. The time point label, as the study defines it: baseline before first vaccination. The vaccinee samples were drawn from two UK trials, COV001 and COV002, one of which was a single-blind randomized controlled phase 2/3 trial testing AZD1222 (ChAdOx1 nCoV-19) in healthy adults. For TCRbeta chain sequencing, PBMC samples from trial participants were taken at day 0 and at day 28 after the second dose. Looking up the germline V gene (reference sequence) yields CDR1 MNHEY and CDR2 SMNVEV. The cysteine opens and the phenylalanine closes a CDR3 of 13 amino acids. Solely the CDR3 DNA is kept, with 39 bases framed from the first base. The junction shows trimming of 4 bases on V and 6 bases on J, plus 12 bases between the germline ends. General findings and caveats noted by the study authors: Reportedly, almost half of the unique spike-specific TCRs recognized epitopes lying outside the regions that are mutated in the B.1.351 and B.1.1.7 variants. Participants were mostly white British, with more females than males. The authors suggested clonal diversity may have been underestimated. The whole spike protein was spanned by vaccine-associated CD4 TCRs, and dominant responses were seen in regions 160-218 and 743-854. Because no day 14 peak-response samples were available, the repertoires could be characterized only after the peak T cell response. Conclusions about previously exposed vaccinees were limited because only 6 or 7 AZD1222 recipients were SARS-CoV-2 seropositive at baseline. The 56-69-year group was small, and its depth increase did not reach significance, likely because of low power. After two AZD1222 doses, spike-specific TCR breadth and depth were significantly higher than at day 0 and than in MenACWY recipients.

Material: peripheral blood, obtained on day 0 of AZD1222 vaccination. The clonotype comes from an adult in good health. Rearrangement joined TRBV27 to TRBJ1-2; the D gene is perhaps TRBD1, from 6 matching bases. CDR3 reads: CASSSRTANGYTF. The nucleotide sequence reads TGTGCCAGCAGTTCCCGGACAGCCAATGGCTACACCTTC.